The source of this T cell receptor (beta chain) is a study of shared clonotypes between healthy human individuals. Every immunoSEQ plate was one replicate of a subset's evenly spread DNA. Under the authors' procedure: Junction-only sequences without quality scores were provided by ImmunoSEQ, so filtering was different. TCRdb keeps only in-frame clones here, not all; method: immunoSEQ multiplex PCR. V and J calls and clone size follow that table, whereas D and trimming were derived from the DNA. The sample has 2 million to 2.5 million clones; around 95% are singletons. After removal of 6 bases from V and 2 bases from J, the junction contained 10 bases not matched to a gene. Germline V gives CDR1 SGHAT, CDR2 FQNNGV. The CDR3 covers 16 residues.

The V and J genes are TRBV11-2 and TRBJ1-1; 9 bases agree with TRBD1. Sequencing was carried out using naive CD4+ T cells sorted from blood. As for subset: CD45RA+ positively selected. This clonotype was obtained from a man between 18 and 35 years old in good health. CDR3 sequence reads: CASSFTGGRGNTEAFF. CDR3 coding DNA: TGTGCCAGCAGTTTCACAGGGGGCAGGGGAAACACTGAAGCTTTCTTT.